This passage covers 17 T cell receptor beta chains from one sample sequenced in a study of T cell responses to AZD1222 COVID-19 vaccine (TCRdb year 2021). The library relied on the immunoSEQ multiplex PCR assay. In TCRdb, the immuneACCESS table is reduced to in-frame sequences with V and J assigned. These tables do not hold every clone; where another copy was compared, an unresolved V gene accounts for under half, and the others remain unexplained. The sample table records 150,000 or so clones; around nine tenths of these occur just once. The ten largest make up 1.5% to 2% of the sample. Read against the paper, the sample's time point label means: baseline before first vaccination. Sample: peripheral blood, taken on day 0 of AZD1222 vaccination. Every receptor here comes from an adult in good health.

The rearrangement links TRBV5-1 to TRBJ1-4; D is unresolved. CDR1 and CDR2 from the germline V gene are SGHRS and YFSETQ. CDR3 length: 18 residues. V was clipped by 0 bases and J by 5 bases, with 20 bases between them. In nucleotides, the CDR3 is TGCGCCAGCAGCTTGGGTTCCCCTATTCTAGGGAGGAATGAAAAACTGTTTTTT. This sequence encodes CASSLGSPILGRNEKLFF.

The CDR3: CASSTRLGQGDQPQHF. The CDR3 DNA reads as TGTGCCAGCAGCACCAGACTCGGACAGGGAGACCAGCCCCAGCATTTT. The chain joins TRBV7-8 to TRBJ1-5; 8 positions agree with TRBD1. The CDR3 is made up of 16 amino acids. CDR1 and CDR2 from the germline V gene are SGHVS and FQNEAQ. J gave up 7 bases and V 5 bases, and 13 bases lay outside the gene matches.

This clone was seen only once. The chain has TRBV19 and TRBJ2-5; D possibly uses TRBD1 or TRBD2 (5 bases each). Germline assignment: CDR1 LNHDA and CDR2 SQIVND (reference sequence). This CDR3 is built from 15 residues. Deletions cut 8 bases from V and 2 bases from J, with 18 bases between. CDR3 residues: CASSAGTGLQETQYF. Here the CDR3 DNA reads TGTGCCAGTTCAGCCGGGACCGGATTACAAGAGACCCAGTACTTC.

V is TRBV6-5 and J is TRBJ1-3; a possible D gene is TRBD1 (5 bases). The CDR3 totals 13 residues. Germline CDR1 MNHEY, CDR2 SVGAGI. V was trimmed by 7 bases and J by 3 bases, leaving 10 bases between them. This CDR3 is CASTAGHGNTIYF. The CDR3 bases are TGTGCCAGCACCGCAGGGCATGGAAACACCATATATTTT.

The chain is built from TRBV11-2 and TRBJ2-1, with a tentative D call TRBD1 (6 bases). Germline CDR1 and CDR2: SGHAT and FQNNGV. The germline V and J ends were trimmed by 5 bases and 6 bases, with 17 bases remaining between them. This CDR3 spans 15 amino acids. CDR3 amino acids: CASSAPAGAVNEQFF. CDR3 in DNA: TGTGCCAGCAGCGCCCCGGCAGGGGCGGTCAATGAGCAGTTCTTC. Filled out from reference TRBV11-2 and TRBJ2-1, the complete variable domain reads EAGVAQSPRYKIIEKRQSVAFWCNPISGHATLYWYQQILGQGPKLLIQFQNNGVVDDSQLPKDRFSAERLKGVDSTLKIQPAKLEDSAVYLCASSAPAGAVNEQFFGPGTRLTVL.

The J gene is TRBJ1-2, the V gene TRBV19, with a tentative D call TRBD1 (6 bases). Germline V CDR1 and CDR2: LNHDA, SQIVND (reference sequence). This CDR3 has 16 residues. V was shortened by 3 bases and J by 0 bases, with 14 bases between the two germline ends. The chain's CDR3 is CASSIVETGPNYGYTF. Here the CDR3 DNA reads TGTGCCAGTAGTATTGTGGAGACAGGCCCTAACTATGGCTACACCTTC. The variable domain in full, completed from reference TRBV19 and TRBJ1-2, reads DGGITQSPKYLFRKEGQNVTLSCEQNLNHDAMYWYRQDPGQGLRLIYYSQIVNDFQKGDIAEGYSVSREKKESFPLTVTSAQKNPTAFYLCASSIVETGPNYGYTFGSGTRLTVV.

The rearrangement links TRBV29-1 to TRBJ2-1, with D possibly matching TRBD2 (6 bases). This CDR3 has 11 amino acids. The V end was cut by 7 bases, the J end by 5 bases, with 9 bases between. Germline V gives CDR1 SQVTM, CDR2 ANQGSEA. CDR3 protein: CSAGLNNEQFF. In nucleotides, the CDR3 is TGCAGCGCAGGACTAAACAATGAGCAGTTCTTC.

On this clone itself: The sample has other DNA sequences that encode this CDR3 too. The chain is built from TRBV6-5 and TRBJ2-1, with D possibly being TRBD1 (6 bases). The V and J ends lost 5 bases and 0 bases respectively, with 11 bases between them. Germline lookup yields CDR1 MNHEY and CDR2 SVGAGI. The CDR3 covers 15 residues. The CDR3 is CASSPGTSSYNEQFF. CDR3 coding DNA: TGTGCCAGCAGTCCGGGGACAAGCTCCTACAATGAGCAGTTCTTC.

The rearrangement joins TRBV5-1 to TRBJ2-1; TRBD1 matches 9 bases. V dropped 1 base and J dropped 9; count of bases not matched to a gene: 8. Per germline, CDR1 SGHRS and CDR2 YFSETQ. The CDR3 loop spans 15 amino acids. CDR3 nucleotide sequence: TGCGCCAGCAGCTTGACGGGGACAGGGCTATCTGAGCAGTTCTTC. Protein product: CASSLTGTGLSEQFF.

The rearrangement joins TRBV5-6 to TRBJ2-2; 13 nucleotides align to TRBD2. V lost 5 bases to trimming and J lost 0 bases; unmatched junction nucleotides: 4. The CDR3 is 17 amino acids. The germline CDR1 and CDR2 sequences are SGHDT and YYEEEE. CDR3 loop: CASRLTSGRTNTGELFF. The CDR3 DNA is TGTGCCAGCAGACTGACTAGCGGGAGGACGAACACCGGGGAGCTGTTTTTT.

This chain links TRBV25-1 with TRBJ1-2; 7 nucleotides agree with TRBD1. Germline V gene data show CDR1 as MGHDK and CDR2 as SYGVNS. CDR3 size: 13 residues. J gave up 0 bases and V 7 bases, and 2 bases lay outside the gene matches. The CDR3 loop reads CASTRGANYGYTF. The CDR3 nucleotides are TGTGCCAGCACCAGGGGGGCTAACTATGGCTACACCTTC.

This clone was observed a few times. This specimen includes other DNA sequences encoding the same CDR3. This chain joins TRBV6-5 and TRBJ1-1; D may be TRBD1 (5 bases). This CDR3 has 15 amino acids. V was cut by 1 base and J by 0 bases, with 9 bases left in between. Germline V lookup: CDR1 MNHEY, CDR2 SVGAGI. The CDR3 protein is CASSYLGRLNTEAFF. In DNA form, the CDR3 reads TGTGCCAGCAGTTACTTGGGACGTCTGAACACTGAAGCTTTCTTT.

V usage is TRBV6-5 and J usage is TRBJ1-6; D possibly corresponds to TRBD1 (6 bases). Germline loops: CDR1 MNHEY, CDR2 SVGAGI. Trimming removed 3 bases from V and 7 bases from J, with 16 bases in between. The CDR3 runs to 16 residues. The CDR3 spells CASSYIPTGGNSPLHF. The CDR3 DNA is TGTGCCAGCAGTTATATACCGACAGGAGGAAATTCACCCCTCCACTTT.

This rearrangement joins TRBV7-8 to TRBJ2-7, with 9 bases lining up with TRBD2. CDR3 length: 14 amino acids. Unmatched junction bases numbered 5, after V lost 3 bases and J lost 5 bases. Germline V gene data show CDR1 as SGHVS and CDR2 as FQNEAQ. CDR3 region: CASSFLAGSHEQYF. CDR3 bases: TGTGCCAGCAGCTTTCTAGCGGGATCCCACGAGCAGTACTTC. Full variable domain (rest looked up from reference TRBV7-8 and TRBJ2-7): GAGVSQSPRYKVAKRGQDVALRCDPISGHVSLFWYQQALGQGPEFLTYFQNEAQLDKSGLPSDRFFAERPEGSVSTLKIQRTQQEDSAVYLCASSFLAGSHEQYFGPGTRLTVT.

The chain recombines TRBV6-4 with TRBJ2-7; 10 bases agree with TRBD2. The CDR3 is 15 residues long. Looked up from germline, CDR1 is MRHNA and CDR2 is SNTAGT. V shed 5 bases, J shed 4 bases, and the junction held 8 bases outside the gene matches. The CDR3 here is CASSLLAGEGYEQYF. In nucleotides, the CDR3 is TGTGCCAGCAGTCTCCTAGCGGGAGAGGGATACGAGCAGTACTTC.

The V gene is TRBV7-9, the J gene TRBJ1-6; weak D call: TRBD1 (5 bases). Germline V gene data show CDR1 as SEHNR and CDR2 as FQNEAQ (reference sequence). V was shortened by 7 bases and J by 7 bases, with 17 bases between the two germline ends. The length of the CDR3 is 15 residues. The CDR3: CASTNPGAGNSPLHF. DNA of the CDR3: TGTGCCAGCACCAACCCCGGGGCGGGGAATTCACCCCTCCACTTT.

As DNA, the CDR3 is TGTGCCAGCACCCACGACAGGGGCACTGAAGCTTTCTTT. Residues: CASTHDRGTEAFF. The rearrangement joins TRBV27 to TRBJ1-1, with TRBD1 identical over 8 bases. Germline CDR1 MNHEY, CDR2 SMNVEV (reference sequence). J lost 4 bases, V lost 7 bases, and 5 bases had no gene match. The CDR3 is 13 residues long.